These T cell receptor beta chains were read from a single sample in a study of cytomegalovirus exposure and HLA in healthy donors. Data came from immunoSEQ multiplex PCR; TCRdb stores just in-frame clones and leaves some out. The sample yields approximately 76,000 clones, 65% to 75% seen once. What was sequenced was PBMCs. Source of these receptors: a middle-aged woman in good health and CMV-seropositive. The CDR3 runs from the conserved cysteine through the conserved F or W. Each record gives: J gene, clone size, V gene, D gene, CDR3 protein, CDR3 DNA. D genes are given only for firm matches. The size entry is marked missing in some rows and otherwise reads once, few, many or a size class.

>TRBJ2-1|-|TRBV21-1|-
CASSKRGTTNEQFF
TGTGCCAGCAGCAAAAGGGGGACTACGAATGAGCAGTTCTTC
>TRBJ2-3|few|TRBV7-2|TRBD2
CASSRGRGSSSTDTQYF
TGTGCCAGCAGCCGTGGGAGGGGAAGTTCTAGCACAGATACGCAGTATTTT
>TRBJ2-5|-|TRBV6-6|TRBD1
CASGGTGRHSQETQYF
TGTGCCAGCGGGGGGACAGGTCGCCATAGCCAAGAGACCCAGTACTTC
>TRBJ2-7|-|TRBV25-1|TRBD1
CASSVGTGSREQYF
TGTGCCAGCAGTGTTGGGACAGGGAGTAGGGAGCAGTACTTC
>TRBJ1-2|-|TRBV2|TRBD1
CASSKGQGAYGYTF
TGTGCCAGCAGTAAGGGACAGGGGGCCTATGGCTACACCTTC
>TRBJ1-1|-|TRBV6-1|-
CASSEDGAGNTEAFF
TGTGCCAGCAGTGAGGATGGGGCAGGGAACACTGAAGCTTTCTTT
>TRBJ2-4|-|TRBV7-2|-
CASSLEWTVQNIQYF
TGTGCCAGCAGCTTAGAATGGACAGTGCAAAACATTCAGTACTTC
>TRBJ1-4|once|TRBV7-8|TRBD1
CASSSRQGNIAEKLFF
TGTGCCAGCAGCTCCCGACAGGGTAATATTGCGGAAAAACTGTTTTTT
>TRBJ2-1|-|TRBV9|TRBD2
CASSVELAGGGNEQFF
TGTGCCAGCAGCGTAGAGCTAGCGGGAGGCGGGAATGAGCAGTTCTTC
>TRBJ1-3|-|TRBV18|-
CASSLLHPDTIYF
TGTGCCAGCTCACTTCTCCATCCAGACACCATATATTTT
>TRBJ1-6|-|TRBV6-5|-
CATSPRDAGNSPLHF
TGTGCCACCTCCCCCCGGGACGCGGGAAATTCACCCCTCCACTTT
>TRBJ2-1|-|TRBV28|-
CASIAGQSYNEQFF
TGTGCCAGCATCGCGGGACAGTCCTACAATGAGCAGTTCTTC
>TRBJ1-5|-|TRBV19|-
CASSIGRDQPQHF
TGTGCCAGTAGTATAGGGAGGGACCAGCCCCAGCATTTT
>TRBJ1-1|-|TRBV5-6|TRBD1
CGSSLFGTGGDTEAFF
TGTGGCAGCAGCTTGTTCGGGACAGGGGGTGACACTGAAGCTTTTTTT
>TRBJ1-1|-|TRBV5-6|-
CASSLGPTVSNTEAFF
TGTGCCAGCAGCTTGGGGCCGACAGTATCGAACACTGAAGCTTTCTTT
>TRBJ1-4|-|TRBV19|-
CASSLKSGSGNEKLFF
TGTGCCAGTAGTCTGAAGTCGGGGTCGGGGAATGAAAAACTGTTTTTT
>TRBJ1-6|-|TRBV18|-
CASSQTGRGNSPLHF
TGTGCCAGCTCACAGACCGGGAGGGGCAATTCACCCCTCCACTTT
>TRBJ1-5|-|TRBV18|-
CASSSQSRSGQPQHF
TGTGCCAGCTCCTCACAGAGCAGGTCGGGGCAGCCCCAGCATTTT
>TRBJ2-2|once|TRBV7-2|TRBD2
CASSLVSLAGGGDTGELFF
TGTGCCAGCAGCTTAGTGTCACTAGCGGGAGGGGGGGACACCGGGGAGCTGTTTTTT
>TRBJ1-3|once|TRBV5-1|TRBD1
CASSRSPTGDPSGNTIYF
TGCGCCAGCAGCCGTTCCCCGACAGGGGACCCCTCTGGAAACACCATATATTTT
>TRBJ1-1|-|TRBV29-1|-
CSVQRDTLEAFF
TGCAGCGTCCAACGGGACACTCTGGAAGCTTTCTTT
>TRBJ2-3|-|TRBV9|TRBD2
CASSVVTSGGTDTQYF
TGTGCCAGCAGCGTAGTGACTAGCGGCGGCACAGATACGCAGTATTTT
>TRBJ1-1|-|TRBV4-3|-
CASSPSREVGAFF
TGCGCCAGCAGCCCCTCGAGGGAGGTAGGAGCTTTCTTT
>TRBJ1-1|-|TRBV30|TRBD1
CAWTYRGGWTEAFF
TGTGCCTGGACCTACAGGGGCGGGTGGACTGAAGCTTTCTTT
>TRBJ2-1|-|TRBV11-3|TRBD2
CASSLLSGGNNEQFF
TGTGCCAGCAGCTTACTTAGCGGGGGGAACAATGAGCAGTTCTTC
>TRBJ1-6|-|TRBV11-2|TRBD1
CASSLRTGMGSPLHF
TGTGCCAGCAGCTTGCGGACAGGGATGGGGTCACCCCTCCACTTT
>TRBJ2-3|-|TRBV28|-
CASSLGGATDTQYF
TGTGCCAGCAGTTTGGGCGGGGCCACAGATACGCAGTATTTT
>TRBJ1-1|-|TRBV30|-
CAWSVTPNRYTEAFF
TGTGCCTGGAGTGTAACCCCCAACAGGTACACTGAAGCTTTCTTT
>TRBJ2-3|once|TRBV10-2|-
CASRDRSHTDTQYF
TGCGCCAGCCGAGATCGGTCTCACACAGATACGCAGTATTTT
>TRBJ1-4|-|TRBV4-3|TRBD1
CASRKGTDLLGEKLFF
TGCGCCAGCAGAAAGGGGACAGACCTCCTAGGGGAAAAACTGTTTTTT
>TRBJ1-2|-|TRBV10-3|TRBD1
CAISDTGGPYGYTF
TGTGCCATCAGTGATACAGGGGGGCCCTATGGCTACACCTTC
>TRBJ2-2|-|TRBV30|-
CAWTKEGAQVRTGELFF
TGTGCCTGGACCAAAGAAGGGGCTCAAGTTCGCACCGGGGAGCTGTTTTTT
>TRBJ2-1|-|TRBV27|TRBD1
CASRLDRARYNEQFF
TGTGCCAGCAGACTAGACAGGGCAAGGTACAATGAGCAGTTCTTC
>TRBJ2-3|-|TRBV5-1|TRBD1
CASRSRHPTGGGTDTQYF
TGCGCCAGCAGATCCCGACACCCGACAGGGGGCGGCACAGATACGCAGTATTTT
>TRBJ2-7|-|TRBV2|-
CASSSSYEQYF
TGTGCCAGCAGTTCTTCCTACGAGCAGTACTTC
>TRBJ1-1|few|TRBV5-8|-
CASSLDGRIDTEAFF
TGTGCCAGCAGCTTGGACGGCAGGATAGACACTGAAGCTTTCTTT
>TRBJ1-6|-|TRBV2|-
CASSADRPGSYNSPLHF
TGTGCCAGCAGTGCTGACAGGCCAGGGTCCTATAATTCACCCCTCCACTTT
>TRBJ1-1|-|TRBV5-6|TRBD1
CASSPGPGTGTTEAFF
TGTGCCAGCAGCCCAGGTCCCGGGACAGGGACCACTGAAGCTTTCTTT
>TRBJ2-7|-|TRBV7-2|TRBD2
CASSLDGLVFEQYF
TGTGCCAGCAGCTTGGACGGACTAGTGTTCGAGCAGTACTTC
>TRBJ2-3|-|TRBV14|-
CASSQADTQYF
TGTGCCAGCAGCCAGGCCGATACGCAGTATTTT
>TRBJ2-7|-|TRBV6-5|-
CASSSYSSYEQYF
TGTGCCAGCAGTTCCTACAGCTCCTACGAGCAGTACTTC
>TRBJ1-2|-|TRBV29-1|-
CSVSARTAAYGYTF
TGCAGCGTTTCTGCGCGGACAGCCGCCTATGGCTACACCTTC
>TRBJ1-4|-|TRBV7-9|-
CASSLGGLNEKLFF
TGTGCCAGCAGTTTGGGAGGCCTTAATGAAAAACTGTTTTTT
>TRBJ2-5|-|TRBV19|TRBD1
CASSTGQGRETQYF
TGTGCCAGTAGTACCGGACAGGGGAGGGAGACCCAGTACTTC
>TRBJ2-7|-|TRBV7-9|-
CASSFSGGLYYEQYF
TGTGCCAGCAGCTTTTCCGGGGGGCTATACTACGAGCAGTACTTC
>TRBJ2-3|-|TRBV9|TRBD1
CASSVETGGLGRTDTQYF
TGTGCCAGCAGCGTAGAAACAGGGGGCTTAGGTAGGACAGATACGCAGTATTTT
>TRBJ1-6|few|TRBV6-5|-
CASSPGVSSPLHF
TGTGCCAGCAGTCCAGGGGTGAGTTCACCCCTCCACTTT
>TRBJ2-7|-|TRBV29-1|-
CSVEFGGRERGYEQYF
TGCAGCGTTGAATTTGGGGGCCGCGAACGAGGTTACGAGCAGTACTTC
>TRBJ2-5|-|TRBV10-1|TRBD1
CASSGQGRGSQETQYF
TGCGCCAGCAGCGGACAGGGAAGAGGGAGCCAAGAGACCCAGTACTTC
>TRBJ2-1|few|TRBV7-2|TRBD2
CASSLARTSGGNNEQFF
TGTGCCAGCAGCTTAGCCCGTACTAGCGGGGGCAACAATGAGCAGTTCTTC
>TRBJ2-2|-|TRBV11-3|TRBD1
CASGRQGQGGELFF
TGTGCCAGCGGACGACAGGGGCAGGGCGGGGAGCTGTTTTTT
>TRBJ1-2|-|TRBV29-1|-
CSVAAGAGDPYGYTF
TGCAGCGTTGCGGCGGGGGCAGGGGATCCCTATGGCTACACCTTC
>TRBJ2-3|-|TRBV7-2|-
CASTWGPMDTDTQYF
TGTGCCAGCACCTGGGGCCCGATGGACACAGATACGCAGTATTTT